A selection of T cell receptor beta chains follows, all from one sample in a study of cytomegalovirus exposure and HLA in healthy donors. Only in-frame clones appear in the TCRdb table, and some are missing; sequencing was by immunoSEQ multiplex PCR. The sample has 150,000 to 200,000 clones; around 75% are singletons. The sequenced sample consisted of PBMCs. The source of these receptors is a male donor in good health and CMV-seronegative. Both conserved end residues are part of each CDR3. A D gene is named only where the DNA matches it firmly.

j_gene	v_gene	d_gene	CDR3nt	CDR3aa
TRBJ2-1	TRBV30	-	TGTGCCTGGAGGGCCTCCTACAATGAGCAGTTCTTC	CAWRASYNEQFF
TRBJ2-1	TRBV6-6	TRBD2	TGTGCCAGCAGTTACAGCGGCGGGGGGGGTGAGCAGTTCTTC	CASSYSGGGGEQFF
TRBJ2-1	TRBV5-5	TRBD2	TGTGCCAGCAGCTTGCCCAGCGGGAGCTTCACCTACAATGAGCAGTTCTTC	CASSLPSGSFTYNEQFF
TRBJ2-2	TRBV30	TRBD2	TGTGCCTGGAGTCGGACTAGCGGGAGTGTCGGGGAGCTGTTTTTT	CAWSRTSGSVGELFF
TRBJ1-5	TRBV15	-	TGTGCCACCAGCAGAGGCAGGGTAGGGAATCAGCCCCAGCATTTT	CATSRGRVGNQPQHF
TRBJ2-7	TRBV27	-	TGTGCCAGCAGTTTTAAACAGGGTCCCTACGAGCAGTACTTC	CASSFKQGPYEQYF
TRBJ1-3	TRBV7-8	-	TGTGCCAGCAGCTTTAACTGGAATTTAGCCCTCTCTGGAAACACCATATATTTT	CASSFNWNLALSGNTIYF
TRBJ1-1	TRBV6-5	-	TGTGCCAGCAGCACAGGAGAGAACACTGAAGCTTTCTTT	CASSTGENTEAFF
TRBJ1-1	TRBV6-5	-	TGTGCCAGCAGGGAGGAGAGTTGGCACACTGAAGCTTTCTTT	CASREESWHTEAFF
TRBJ2-1	TRBV6-1	TRBD2	TGTGCCAGCAGTGGCCCCCTGAGGACTAGGAACAATGAGCAGTTCTTC	CASSGPLRTRNNEQFF
TRBJ2-1	TRBV6-5	TRBD2	TGTGCCAGCAGTTACCGGCTAGCGGGGCACAATGAGCAGTTCTTC	CASSYRLAGHNEQFF
TRBJ2-7	TRBV6-5	-	TGTGCCAGCAGTTACTCGGGGGGGCGCTACTCCTACGAGCAGTACTTC	CASSYSGGRYSYEQYF
TRBJ1-1	TRBV19	-	TGTGCCAGTAAAGGGGGGGGATTTAACACTGAAGCTTTCTTT	CASKGGGFNTEAFF
TRBJ2-6	TRBV5-1	-	TGCGCCAGCAGCACAGGGTCTGGGGCCAACGTCCTGACTTTC	CASSTGSGANVLTF
TRBJ1-5	TRBV19	TRBD1	TGTGCCAGTAGAGAGACAGGGGTAACTCAGCCCCAGCATTTT	CASRETGVTQPQHF
TRBJ1-5	TRBV28	TRBD1	TGTGCCAGCAGACCCGGACAGGGAAGGAATCAGCCCCAGCATTTT	CASRPGQGRNQPQHF
TRBJ2-1	TRBV19	TRBD2	TGTGCCAGTAGGCCGAATAGCGGGATCTACAATGAGCAGTTCTTC	CASRPNSGIYNEQFF
TRBJ2-1	TRBV28	-	TGTGCCAGCAGCCCCTCAACGGACTCTAGCTCCTACAATGAGCAGTTCTTC	CASSPSTDSSSYNEQFF
TRBJ2-6	TRBV5-1	-	TGCGCCAGCAGCTTGGGACAGTTCGCTGGGGCCAACGTCCTGACTTTC	CASSLGQFAGANVLTF
TRBJ2-1	TRBV6-6	TRBD2	TGTGCCAGCAGGGGACTACCGGGCAATGAGCAGTTCTTC	CASRGLPGNEQFF
TRBJ2-1	TRBV9	TRBD2	TGTGCCAGCAGCGAGTCGGGAGGGAGCTCCTACAATGAGCAGTTCTTC	CASSESGGSSYNEQFF
TRBJ2-2	TRBV25-1	TRBD1	TGTGCCAGCAGAGTCCCGGGACAGGGAAGGACCGGGGAGCTGTTTTTT	CASRVPGQGRTGELFF
TRBJ2-7	TRBV6-1	TRBD2	TGTGCCAGCAGTGTTGAAGCGGGGCTATGGGGCGAGCAGTACTTC	CASSVEAGLWGEQYF